This is a list of T cell receptor beta chains from one sample in a study of T-cell reconstitution after alpha-beta-depleted transplantation in children. MiXCR was run by TCRdb on the PCR reads, yielding one entry per CDR3 protein. Of almost 250,000 distinct CDR3 sequences listed, about a quarter were seen once; the top ten hold roughly 2.5%. The source was PBMCs, collected before TCRalphabeta/CD19-depleted stem cell transplant. These receptors originate from a girl aged 2-15 years with Fanconi anemia, due to receive a stem cell transplant. Both conserved end residues are part of each CDR3. Fields, in order: J gene, D gene, clone size, V gene, CDR3 DNA, CDR3 protein. D genes are given only for firm matches. Not every row has a clone size; where given, it reads once, few, many or a size class.

j_call: TRBJ2-1
d_call: TRBD2
clone_size: few
v_call: TRBV9
cdr3_nt: TGTGCCAGCAGCGTAGGACATAGCGGGTTACACAATGAGCAGTTCTTC
cdr3_aa: CASSVGHSGLHNEQFF

j_call: TRBJ2-7
d_call: NA
clone_size: many
v_call: TRBV2
cdr3_nt: TGTGCCAGCAGGGCTTTCGACAGTACCTACGAGCAGTACTTC
cdr3_aa: CASRAFDSTYEQYF

j_call: TRBJ1-2
d_call: TRBD1
clone_size: many
v_call: TRBV29-1
cdr3_nt: TGCAGCGCCCTAGGTGGACAGGGCACCACTGGCTACACCTTC
cdr3_aa: CSALGGQGTTGYTF

j_call: TRBJ2-1
d_call: TRBD2
clone_size: many
v_call: TRBV13
cdr3_nt: TGTGCCAGCAGCTTATGGCGGGACCGGGGGGCCTACAATGAGCAGTTCTTC
cdr3_aa: CASSLWRDRGAYNEQFF

j_call: TRBJ2-4
d_call: TRBD1
clone_size: NA
v_call: TRBV4-2
cdr3_nt: TGTGCCAGCAGCCAAGTCCGTACAGGGGGTCAGGGGGCCAAAAACATTCAGTACTTC
cdr3_aa: CASSQVRTGGQGAKNIQYF

j_call: TRBJ2-5
d_call: NA
clone_size: NA
v_call: TRBV3-1
cdr3_nt: TGTGCCAGCAGCCAAGATGTGGGCACCCCTCAGTCTTGGTACCAAGAGACCCAGTACTTC
cdr3_aa: CASSQDVGTPQSWYQETQYF

j_call: TRBJ2-3
d_call: NA
clone_size: many
v_call: TRBV10-3
cdr3_nt: TGTGCCATCAGTGATGGGGGGATTTCGGATACGCAGTATTTT
cdr3_aa: CAISDGGISDTQYF

j_call: TRBJ2-7
d_call: NA
clone_size: many
v_call: TRBV7-6
cdr3_nt: TGTGCCAGCAGCTTACAACGATCAGTTCTCTACGAGCAGTACTTC
cdr3_aa: CASSLQRSVLYEQYF

j_call: TRBJ2-7
d_call: NA
clone_size: NA
v_call: TRBV19
cdr3_nt: TGTGCCAGTAGCGCCATAGGTTGGTCCTACGAGCAGTACTTC
cdr3_aa: CASSAIGWSYEQYF

j_call: TRBJ2-7
d_call: NA
clone_size: NA
v_call: TRBV29-1
cdr3_nt: TGCAGCGCCAGCCTTACACACAGGGTTGGGTCCTACGAGCAGTACTTC
cdr3_aa: CSASLTHRVGSYEQYF

j_call: TRBJ1-6
d_call: NA
clone_size: many
v_call: TRBV27
cdr3_nt: TGTGCCAGCAGTTTGGGCTTCAGGGTCTCCTATAATTCACCCCTCCACTTT
cdr3_aa: CASSLGFRVSYNSPLHF

j_call: TRBJ2-7
d_call: TRBD1
clone_size: many
v_call: TRBV5-1
cdr3_nt: TGCGCCAGCAGCTTCCACCGGACAGGGGGGGACTACGAGCAGTACTTC
cdr3_aa: CASSFHRTGGDYEQYF

j_call: TRBJ2-7
d_call: TRBD2
clone_size: few
v_call: TRBV7-2
cdr3_nt: TGTGCCAGCAGCCCGGGGACTAGCCGACCCTACGAGCAGTACTTC
cdr3_aa: CASSPGTSRPYEQYF

j_call: TRBJ2-1
d_call: NA
clone_size: many
v_call: TRBV6-5
cdr3_nt: TGTGCCAGCAGTTACTCCATTGACAGCCCCGAAAAACGGCAGTTCTTC
cdr3_aa: CASSYSIDSPEKRQFF

j_call: TRBJ2-1
d_call: NA
clone_size: NA
v_call: TRBV3-1
cdr3_nt: TGTGCCAGCAGCCAAATGTGGCCGTCGGGCAATGAGCAGTTCTTC
cdr3_aa: CASSQMWPSGNEQFF

j_call: TRBJ2-1
d_call: TRBD2
clone_size: few
v_call: TRBV11-2
cdr3_nt: TGTGCCAGCAGCGCAGCGGGATACTCCTACAATGAGCAGTTCTTC
cdr3_aa: CASSAAGYSYNEQFF

j_call: TRBJ2-7
d_call: NA
clone_size: many
v_call: TRBV28
cdr3_nt: TGTGCCAGCAGTCCACGGTTGGTCTACGAGCAGTACTTC
cdr3_aa: CASSPRLVYEQYF

j_call: TRBJ2-2
d_call: NA
clone_size: NA
v_call: TRBV25-1
cdr3_nt: TGTGCCAGCAGTGACCTCCCGGGGGCAACCGGGGAGCTGTTTTTT
cdr3_aa: CASSDLPGATGELFF

j_call: TRBJ2-7
d_call: NA
clone_size: many
v_call: TRBV29-1
cdr3_nt: TGCAGCGTCCGGGACGGTGACTACGAGCAGTACTTC
cdr3_aa: CSVRDGDYEQYF

j_call: TRBJ1-6
d_call: NA
clone_size: NA
v_call: TRBV20-1
cdr3_nt: TGCAGTGCTTCCGGGGCATCGAATTCACCCCTCCACTTT
cdr3_aa: CSASGASNSPLHF

j_call: TRBJ2-3
d_call: NA
clone_size: many
v_call: TRBV12-3/TRBV12-4
cdr3_nt: TGTGCCAGCAGTTCCACAGCGAGGAGCACAGATACGCAGTATTTT
cdr3_aa: CASSSTARSTDTQYF

j_call: TRBJ2-1
d_call: NA
clone_size: many
v_call: TRBV6-5
cdr3_nt: TGTGCCAGCAGGAGACAATATGAGCAGTTCTTC
cdr3_aa: CASRRQYEQFF

j_call: TRBJ2-5
d_call: NA
clone_size: few
v_call: TRBV21-1
cdr3_nt: TGTGCCAGCAGCAGCAAGAAGGAGGGACTTCCGTACCAAGAGACCCAGTACTTC
cdr3_aa: CASSSKKEGLPYQETQYF

j_call: TRBJ2-3
d_call: NA
clone_size: NA
v_call: TRBV29-1
cdr3_nt: TGCAGCGTGCCTAGGGGGAGCACAGATACGCAGTATTTT
cdr3_aa: CSVPRGSTDTQYF

j_call: TRBJ2-1
d_call: TRBD2
clone_size: many
v_call: TRBV9
cdr3_nt: TGTGCCAGCAGCGTAGGGTGGCGGGGGTCCTACAATGAGCAGTTCTTC
cdr3_aa: CASSVGWRGSYNEQFF

j_call: TRBJ2-1
d_call: NA
clone_size: NA
v_call: TRBV5-1
cdr3_nt: TGCGCCAGCAGCTTGGACCTCCCCCTTGGTGAGCAGTTCTTC
cdr3_aa: CASSLDLPLGEQFF

j_call: TRBJ2-1
d_call: TRBD2
clone_size: many
v_call: TRBV29-1
cdr3_nt: TGCAGCGTTTCTGAACTAGCGGGTCGATATGAGCAGTTCTTC
cdr3_aa: CSVSELAGRYEQFF

j_call: TRBJ1-5
d_call: NA
clone_size: few
v_call: TRBV29-1
cdr3_nt: TGCAGCGTTGGGGGGTCGGATCAGCCCCAGCATTTT
cdr3_aa: CSVGGSDQPQHF

j_call: TRBJ1-5
d_call: TRBD1
clone_size: NA
v_call: TRBV20-1
cdr3_nt: TGCAGTGCCCAGAAGGACAGGGATCAGCCCCAGCATTTT
cdr3_aa: CSAQKDRDQPQHF

j_call: TRBJ1-1
d_call: NA
clone_size: many
v_call: TRBV20-1
cdr3_nt: TGCAGTGCGATCCGGAACACTGAAGCTTTCTTT
cdr3_aa: CSAIRNTEAFF

j_call: TRBJ2-1
d_call: NA
clone_size: NA
v_call: TRBV10-2
cdr3_nt: TGCGCCACAATACGTAGCCCAGGGACGGACTCCTACAATGAGCAGTTCTTC
cdr3_aa: CATIRSPGTDSYNEQFF

j_call: TRBJ2-5
d_call: NA
clone_size: few
v_call: TRBV5-1
cdr3_nt: TGCGCCAGCAAACTGGAGGGGTCAGAGACCCAGTACTTC
cdr3_aa: CASKLEGSETQYF

j_call: TRBJ2-3
d_call: NA
clone_size: NA
v_call: TRBV29-1
cdr3_nt: TGCAGCGTTGACTCGTACAGGAGCGTTGATACGCAGTATTTT
cdr3_aa: CSVDSYRSVDTQYF